Presented here are 5 T cell receptor beta chains from one specimen sequenced in a study of blood T cell repertoires in COVID-19. The table came from immunoSEQ multiplex PCR; TCRdb's copy has only in-frame clones and leaves some out. Seen here are 150,000 or so clones, around 91% observed once, and the top ten hold roughly 12%. Sequences were obtained from peripheral blood. Receptors originate from a man younger than 35 with COVID-19, enrolled during active disease.

The genes are TRBV4-3 and TRBJ1-5; a possible D gene is TRBD1 (5 bases). Germline values: CDR1 LGHNA, CDR2 YSLEER. CDR3 length: 15 amino acids. Trimming took 0 bases from V and 7 from J, leaving 13 bases between them. Here the CDR3 reads CASSQDWRGSQPQHF. The CDR3 DNA reads as TGCGCCAGCAGCCAAGATTGGCGGGGGTCGCAGCCCCAGCATTTT.

This chain connects TRBV5-1 to TRBJ2-7; 7 bases are a match to TRBD2. After removal of 0 bases from V and 6 bases from J, the junction contained 3 bases not matched to a gene. The CDR3 sequence is 13 residues long. Germline V gene lookup returns CDR1 SGHRS and CDR2 YFSETQ. CDR3 DNA: TGCGCCAGCAGCTTGGTGGCTAGCGGCGAGCAGTACTTC. Amino acid sequence: CASSLVASGEQYF. The whole variable domain, filled in from reference TRBV5-1 and TRBJ2-7, reads KAGVTQTPRYLIKTRGQQVTLSCSPISGHRSVSWYQQTPGQGLQFLFEYFSETQRNKGNFPGRFSGRQFSNSRSEMNVSTLELGDSALYLCASSLVASGEQYFGPGTRLTVT.

This clone was seen once. The gene calls are TRBV5-6 and TRBJ1-5, with a tentative D call TRBD1 (6 bases). This CDR3 comprises 15 residues. Between the trimmed V and J ends, which lost 0 bases and 4 bases, there was a span of 11 bases. Germline V lookup: CDR1 SGHDT, CDR2 YYEEEE. DNA for the CDR3: TGTGCCAGCAGCTTGGGACAGGCGAGGAATCAGCCCCAGCATTTT. Residues: CASSLGQARNQPQHF.

The CDR3, as DNA: TGTGCCAGCAGCCTCGTGGCCGGCACAGATACGCAGTATTTT. Translating gives CASSLVAGTDTQYF. The chain is built from TRBV6-5 and TRBJ2-3, with D uncertain. Germline CDR1 MNHEY, CDR2 SVGAGI. V lost 6 bases and J lost 1, with 11 bases in between. This CDR3 comprises 14 residues.

The chain combines TRBV28 with TRBJ1-2; the D is unclear. This CDR3 comprises 13 residues. Trimming removed 4 bases from V and 8 bases from J, with 14 bases in between. Germline assignment: CDR1 MDHEN and CDR2 SYDVKM. The CDR3 nucleotides are TGTGCCAGCAGTTCGTCACAGATAGGCGGCTACACCTTC. It yields the protein CASSSSQIGGYTF.